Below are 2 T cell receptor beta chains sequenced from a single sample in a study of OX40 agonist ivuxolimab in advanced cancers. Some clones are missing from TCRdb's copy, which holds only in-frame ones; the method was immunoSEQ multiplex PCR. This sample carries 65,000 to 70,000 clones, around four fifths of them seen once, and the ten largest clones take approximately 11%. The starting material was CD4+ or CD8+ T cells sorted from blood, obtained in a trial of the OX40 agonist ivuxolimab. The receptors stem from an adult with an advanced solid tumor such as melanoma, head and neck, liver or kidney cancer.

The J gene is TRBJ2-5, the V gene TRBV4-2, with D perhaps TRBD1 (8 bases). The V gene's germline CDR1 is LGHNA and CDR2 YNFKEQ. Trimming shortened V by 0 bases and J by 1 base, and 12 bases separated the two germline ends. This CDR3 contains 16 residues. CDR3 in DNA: TGTGCCAGCAGCCAAGAGGGGGGGACAGGCCAAGAGACCCAGTACTTC. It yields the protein CASSQEGGTGQETQYF.

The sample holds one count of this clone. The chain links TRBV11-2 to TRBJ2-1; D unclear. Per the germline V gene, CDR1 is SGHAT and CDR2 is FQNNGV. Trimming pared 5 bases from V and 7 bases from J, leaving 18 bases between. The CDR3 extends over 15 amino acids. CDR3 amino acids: CASSPRSSRENEQFF. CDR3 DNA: TGTGCCAGCAGCCCTCGGAGTTCAAGGGAAAATGAGCAGTTCTTC.